The T cell receptor (beta chain) described here comes from a study of T cells after yellow fever vaccination. Findings of the study overall: Clones that expanded after primary vaccination mostly reappeared after the booster (roughly 97% CD4, approximately 87% CD8). Peak timing came faster in the weaker secondary response, day 5 versus 15.

TCRdb re-called the 5' RACE reads through MiXCR, storing one row per CDR3 protein. This sample has under 200,000 distinct CDR3 sequences, with about 7% found just once. This clonotype occurred many times. The antigen is unknown. Trimming pared 2 bases from V and 1 base from J, leaving 15 bases between. Germline V lookup: CDR1 MDHEN, CDR2 SYDVKM. The CDR3 is made up of 18 amino acids. The receptor comes from a young man who received the YFV17D yellow fever vaccine. The chain uses TRBV28 and TRBJ2-6; D possibly corresponds to TRBD1 (5 bases). Sequenced material: CD4+ T cells sorted from PBMCs, taken 5 days after the first yellow fever vaccination. The CDR3 region has the DNA TGTGCCAGCAGTTTAGTCAGGGTCCTCCTTTCTGGGGCCAACGTCCTGACTTTC. Amino acid sequence: CASSLVRVLLSGANVLTF.